This T cell receptor beta chain was documented in a study of T cells in Graves' hyperthyroidism and ophthalmopathy. Study information: Any treatment followed the collection of peripheral blood at initial diagnosis. General study points: Blood also contained most expanded thyroid clonotypes above 0.001.

CDR3 size: 13 residues. V was cut by 2 bases and J by 11 bases, with 15 bases left in between. Diagnosis rested on symptoms, serum thyroxine and TRAb, thyroid ultrasound, and orbital computed tomography. Extraction of PBMCs used 9 to 10 ml of fresh peripheral blood. Concerning this clonotype itself: Its antigen remains unknown.

The source material, RNA transcripts, was used to amplify TCR beta CDR3 regions. A set of HTBI primers served as the primers for a first-round RT-PCR of the TCR CDR3. Each CDR3 protein gets one entry after TCRdb re-called the multiplex PCR reads with MiXCR. This sample has approximately 530,000 distinct CDR3 sequences, with approximately 15% found just once. The source material was blood. The rearrangement joins TRBV12-3 or TRBV12-4 to TRBJ1-2; D gene ambiguous. The sequence was obtained from a woman aged 18-29 years with Graves' hyperthyroidism. This CDR3 reads CASSLIPDRGYTF. For the CDR3, the DNA is TGTGCCAGCAGTTTAATCCCTGATCGTGGTTACACCTTC.